Detailed here is one T cell receptor beta chain. V shed 4 bases and J 1 base; nucleotides not matched to a gene: 8. CDR1 SGHDT and CDR2 YYEEEE come from the germline V gene. The CDR3 spans 16 residues. This specimen comes from a study of blood T cell repertoires in COVID-19. Across the whole study: COVID-19 samples collected from the United States, Italy and Spain covered acute and convalescent phases. T cells, B-cell-depleted T cells, or PBMCs provided the cDNA or gDNA that served as material.

Per the study methods: Nucleated cell number was recorded as an estimate derived from reference gene primer amplification. The method was immunoSEQ multiplex PCR; TCRdb's version includes in-frame clones alone and lacks a portion of them. The DNA was the basis for D and trimming; V, J and clone size are from that table. Altogether 150,000 to 200,000 clones are present, roughly 84% being singletons, with the ten largest covering 5.5% to 7%. V usage is TRBV5-6 and J usage is TRBJ2-3, with TRBD2 matching 8 bases. Sequencing used peripheral blood. This clonotype was obtained from a man aged 45 to 65 with active or convalescent COVID-19. The CDR3 bases are TGTGCCAGCAGCGTGGTTGCGGGGGGACGCACAGATACGCAGTATTTT. It translates to CASSVVAGGRTDTQYF. Complete variable domain (other parts from reference TRBV5-6 and TRBJ2-3): DAGVTQSPTHLIKTRGQQVTLRCSPKSGHDTVSWYQQALGQGPQFIFQYYEEEERQRGNFPDRFSGHQFPNYSSELNVNALLLGDSALYLCASSVVAGGRTDTQYFGPGTRLTVL.